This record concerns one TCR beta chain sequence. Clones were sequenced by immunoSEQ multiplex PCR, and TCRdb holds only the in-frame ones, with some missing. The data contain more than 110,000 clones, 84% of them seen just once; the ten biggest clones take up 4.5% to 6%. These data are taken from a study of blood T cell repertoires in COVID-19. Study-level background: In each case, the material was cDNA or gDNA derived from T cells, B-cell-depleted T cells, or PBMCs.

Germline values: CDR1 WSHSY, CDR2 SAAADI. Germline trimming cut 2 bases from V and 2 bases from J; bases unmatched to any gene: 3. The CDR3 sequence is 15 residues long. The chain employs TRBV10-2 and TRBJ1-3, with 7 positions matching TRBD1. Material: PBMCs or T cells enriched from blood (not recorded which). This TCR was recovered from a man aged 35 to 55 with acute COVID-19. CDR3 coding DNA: TGCGCCAGCAGTGAGCCCACAGGGGCTGGAAACACCATATATTTT. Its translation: CASSEPTGAGNTIYF.